Below are 32 T cell receptor beta chains sequenced from a single sample in a study of blood T cell repertoires in COVID-19. Clones were sequenced by immunoSEQ multiplex PCR, and TCRdb holds only the in-frame ones, with some missing. Among approximately 76,000 clones listed, around 90% were seen once. The specimen sequenced was peripheral blood. The receptors come from a man aged 25-45 years with acute or convalescent COVID-19.

The genes are TRBV30 and TRBJ2-2; D is unresolved. The CDR3 covers 13 residues. Germline V gene sequence: CDR1 GTSNPN, CDR2 SVGIG (reference sequence). V was cut by 0 bases and J by 5 bases, with 7 bases left in between. DNA for the CDR3: TGTGCCTGGAGTGTTAGTGAGACCGGGGAGCTGTTTTTT. Protein: CAWSVSETGELFF.

CDR3 DNA sequence: TGCAGCGTTGAGTTTCTAGGCGGGTACGAGCAGTACTTC. Translation gives CSVEFLGGYEQYF. The chain employs TRBV29-1 and TRBJ2-7, with a possible D match to TRBD2 (5 bases). Germline V lookup: CDR1 SQVTM, CDR2 ANQGSEA. This CDR3 has 13 amino acids. V was shortened by 3 bases and J by 4 bases, with 13 bases between the two germline ends.

The J gene is TRBJ1-4, the V gene TRBV30, with D possibly being TRBD1 (6 bases). The germline gives CDR1 GTSNPN, CDR2 SVGIG (reference sequence). V shed 2 bases and J shed 7 bases, with 23 bases lying between them. This CDR3 has 17 amino acids. CDR3 sequence: CAWSLNRQQGGSEKLFF. The CDR3 nucleotides read TGTGCCTGGAGTCTAAACCGACAACAAGGGGGAAGTGAAAAACTGTTTTTT. The full variable domain, completed using reference TRBV30 and TRBJ1-4, is SQTIHQWPATLVQPVGSPLSLECTVEGTSNPNLYWYRQAAGRGLQLLFYSVGIGQISSEVPQNLSASRPQDRQFILSSKKLLLSDSGFYLCAWSLNRQQGGSEKLFFGSGTQLSVL.

The chain joins TRBV5-1 to TRBJ2-5; D is undetermined. Germline lookup yields CDR1 SGHRS and CDR2 YFSETQ. The CDR3 loop spans 12 amino acids. V shed 1 base and J shed 5 bases, with 6 bases lying between them. The CDR3 nucleotides are TGCGCCAGCAGCTTGAACACGGAGACCCAGTACTTC. Its translation: CASSLNTETQYF.

The chain has TRBV2 and TRBJ2-2; 10 bases are shared with TRBD2. V lost 6 bases to trimming and J lost 6 bases; unmatched junction nucleotides: 4. The CDR3 length is 14 residues. Germline CDR1 is SNHLY and CDR2 is FYNNEI. CDR3 coding DNA: TGTGCCAGCAGGACTAGCGGGTACGCCGGGGAGCTGTTTTTT. Its protein product is CASRTSGYAGELFF.

The chain combines TRBV15 with TRBJ2-1, with 13 bases fitting TRBD2. V was clipped by 5 bases and J by 6 bases; unmatched bases: 7. The CDR3 spans 16 residues. Germline V lookup: CDR1 LNHNV, CDR2 YYDKDF (reference sequence). Here the CDR3 DNA reads TGTGCCACCAGCCGGATACTAGCGGGAGGGTTCAATGAGCAGTTCTTC. Translated, it gives CATSRILAGGFNEQFF.

The chain carries TRBV19 and TRBJ2-7; TRBD2 matches at 12 bases. Trimming took 5 bases from V and 2 from J; bases not matched to a gene: 7. CDR3 length equals 16 residues. Germline V lookup: CDR1 LNHDA, CDR2 SQIVND (reference sequence). CDR3 DNA sequence: TGTGCCAGTAGTCTCGGGAGACTAGCGGGAGCCTACGAGCAGTACTTC. Translation: CASSLGRLAGAYEQYF.

V gene TRBV28 combines with J gene TRBJ1-5, with D perhaps TRBD1 (6 bases). V was cut by 6 bases and J by 0 bases, with 12 bases left in between. Germline loops: CDR1 MDHEN, CDR2 SYDVKM. The CDR3 runs to 15 residues. For the CDR3, the DNA is TGTGCCAGCAGCCAGCAAGGGGGTAGCAATCAGCCCCAGCATTTT. Its protein product is CASSQQGGSNQPQHF.

The chain recombines TRBV27 with TRBJ2-3, with D possibly matching TRBD1 (6 bases). CDR1 is MNHEY, CDR2 SMNVEV, per germline (reference sequence). The length of the CDR3 is 14 residues. Deletions cut 3 bases from V and 3 bases from J, with 10 bases between. CDR3: CASSFSRGTDTQYF. The CDR3 DNA follows: TGTGCCAGCAGTTTTAGCAGGGGAACAGATACGCAGTATTTT.

This clone came up once. This chain links TRBV12-5 with TRBJ1-5, with 9 bases identical to TRBD1. Germline CDR1 and CDR2: LGHNT and FRNRAP. With V trimmed by 0 bases and J by 2 bases, 20 bases remained unmatched. This CDR3 has 22 residues. CDR3 coding DNA: TGTGCTAGTGGTTTGGTTCAAAATCGGACAGGGGTTATAATTCTCGGCAATCAGCCCCAGCATTTT. Amino acid sequence: CASGLVQNRTGVIILGNQPQHF.

The count of this clone is one. The chain couples TRBV28 to TRBJ2-2; D remains ambiguous. Trimming shortened V by 3 bases and J by 8 bases, and 10 bases separated the two germline ends. The CDR3 sequence is 13 residues long. Germline values: CDR1 MDHEN, CDR2 SYDVKM. The CDR3 sequence is CASSFSVIGELFF. CDR3 nucleotides: TGTGCCAGCAGTTTTTCGGTAATTGGGGAGCTGTTTTTT. Full variable domain (missing parts from reference TRBV28 and TRBJ2-2): DVKVTQSSRYLVKRTGEKVFLECVQDMDHENMFWYRQDPGLGLRLIYFSYDVKMKEKGDIPEGYSVSREKKERFSLILESASTNQTSMYLCASSFSVIGELFFGEGSRLTVL.

The V and J genes are TRBV4-3 and TRBJ2-1; 12 nucleotides match TRBD2. CDR3 length: 15 residues. V was pared by 4 bases and J by 9 bases, with 7 bases of the junction left unmatched. Germline CDR1 LGHNA, CDR2 YSLEER. The CDR3, as DNA: TGCGCCAGCAGCCGGGTGACTAGCGGGAGTTCTGAGCAGTTCTTC. Translated: CASSRVTSGSSEQFF.

CDR3 nucleotide sequence: TGTGCCAGCGGGCCAGGGTGGGTCACCGGGGAGCTGTTTTTT. It is translated as CASGPGWVTGELFF. V gene TRBV2 combines with J gene TRBJ2-2, with D possibly TRBD1 on 5 matching bases. The ends were cut back, 8 bases at V and 4 bases at J, with 14 bases in the middle. This CDR3 region has 14 residues. Per germline, CDR1 SNHLY and CDR2 FYNNEI.

This chain connects TRBV13 to TRBJ2-6, with TRBD2 matching over 10 bases. CDR1 is PRHDT, CDR2 FYEKMQ, per germline (reference sequence). Trimming at V came to 5 bases and at J to 1 base, leaving 2 bases not matched to a gene. CDR3 length: 16 amino acids. CDR3 sequence: CASSLSGRSGANVLTF. In nucleotides, the CDR3 is TGTGCCAGCAGCCTTAGCGGGAGGTCTGGGGCCAACGTCCTGACTTTC. The full variable domain, completed using reference TRBV13 and TRBJ2-6, is AAGVIQSPRHLIKEKRETATLKCYPIPRHDTVYWYQQGPGQDPQFLISFYEKMQSDKGSIPDRFSAQQFSDYHSELNMSSLELGDSALYFCASSLSGRSGANVLTFGAGSRLTVL.

The chain uses TRBV18 and TRBJ2-7; no reliable D call. With 3 bases removed from V and 2 bases from J, the gap between germline ends came to 14 bases. CDR1 is KGHSH, CDR2 LQKENI, per germline. The length of the CDR3 is 15 residues. The CDR3 DNA follows: TGTGCCAGCTCACCGAATTTAGGCGGAGCCTACGAGCAGTACTTC. Translating it yields CASSPNLGGAYEQYF.

The rearrangement joins TRBV5-1 to TRBJ2-7; no clear D gene. This CDR3 contains 14 residues. V gave up 1 base and J gave up 2 bases, with 10 bases separating them. The germline V gene has CDR1 SGHRS and CDR2 YFSETQ. CDR3 protein: CASSLLDATYEQYF. The CDR3, as DNA: TGCGCCAGCAGCTTGCTAGACGCGACCTACGAGCAGTACTTC. The variable domain in full, with the rest retrieved from reference TRBV5-1 and TRBJ2-7, is KAGVTQTPRYLIKTRGQQVTLSCSPISGHRSVSWYQQTPGQGLQFLFEYFSETQRNKGNFPGRFSGRQFSNSRSEMNVSTLELGDSALYLCASSLLDATYEQYFGPGTRLTVT.

The chain uses TRBV4-1 and TRBJ2-1; 11 bases line up with TRBD2. The CDR3 consists of 16 residues. The junction had 9 bases not matched to a gene; V was cut back by 4 bases and J by 7 bases. Per germline, CDR1 MGHRA and CDR2 YSYEKL. The CDR3 bases are TGCGCCAGCAGCCCTGTAGCGGGAGGGCAACGAAATGAGCAGTTCTTC. Amino acid sequence: CASSPVAGGQRNEQFF.

V and J are TRBV18 and TRBJ2-7; maybe TRBD2 (7 bases). V lost 2 bases and J 6 bases, leaving 11 bases between the germline ends. Germline V gives CDR1 KGHSH, CDR2 LQKENI. This CDR3 spans 13 amino acids. The CDR3 nucleotides are TGTGCCAGCTCACCAGGGGGGGCAGGCGAGCAGTACTTC. Residues: CASSPGGAGEQYF.

The CDR3 sequence: CASSFLSGEMDTQYF. Here the CDR3 DNA reads TGTGCCAGCAGTTTCCTGTCGGGGGAGATGGATACGCAGTATTTT. J is TRBJ2-3 and V is TRBV11-2; maybe TRBD2 (6 bases). The CDR3 totals 15 residues. Looked up from germline, CDR1 is SGHAT and CDR2 is FQNNGV. The V and J ends lost 6 bases and 6 bases respectively, with 19 bases between them.

The genes are TRBV27 and TRBJ1-6; D unclear. Germline V gene lookup returns CDR1 MNHEY and CDR2 SMNVEV (reference sequence). Trimming stripped 3 bases from V and 7 bases from J, with 4 bases between. The CDR3 contains 12 residues. In nucleotides, the CDR3 is TGTGCCAGCAGTTTTCAGAATTCACCCCTCCACTTT. Its protein is CASSFQNSPLHF.

In this sample, this clone turned up a few times. The CDR3 sequence is CASSPTSYNEQFF. The CDR3 DNA follows: TGTGCCAGCAGCCCTACCTCGTACAATGAGCAGTTCTTC. The chain uses TRBV5-6 and TRBJ2-1; unclear D gene. There are 13 residues in the CDR3. Germline V gene lookup returns CDR1 SGHDT and CDR2 YYEEEE. Trimming left V 4 bases short and J 4 bases short, with 9 bases between.

The chain carries TRBV30 and TRBJ2-7; 7 nucleotides agree with TRBD2. CDR3 length: 12 amino acids. Germline CDR1 reads GTSNPN; CDR2 reads SVGIG (reference sequence). V lost 4 bases and J lost 3; bases outside the gene matches: 3. CDR3 sequence reads: CAWMWGGYEQYF. The CDR3 DNA reads as TGTGCCTGGATGTGGGGGGGCTACGAGCAGTACTTC.

This chain links TRBV2 with TRBJ1-4, with 7 positions matching TRBD1. V lost 4 bases and J lost 0; bases outside the gene matches: 5. The CDR3 extends over 16 amino acids. Germline CDR1 SNHLY, CDR2 FYNNEI. In DNA form, the CDR3 reads TGTGCCAGCAGTGGACAGGGCCCCTCAACTAATGAAAAACTGTTTTTT. Translation: CASSGQGPSTNEKLFF.

The V gene is TRBV30, the J gene TRBJ2-7, with D perhaps matching TRBD2 (5 bases). CDR1 and CDR2 (germline): GTSNPN, SVGIG (reference sequence). The CDR3 is 14 amino acids. Trimming took 5 bases from V and 3 from J, leaving 17 bases between them. The CDR3 reads CAWDGKAGVYEQYF. The CDR3 nucleotides are TGTGCCTGGGACGGGAAAGCAGGAGTCTACGAGCAGTACTTC.

The chain joins TRBV5-5 to TRBJ2-7; 9 bases line up with TRBD2. The CDR3 has 14 amino acids. Germline V gene data show CDR1 as SGHKS and CDR2 as YYEKEE (reference sequence). J lost 4 bases, V lost 4 bases, and 6 bases had no gene match. CDR3 sequence: CASSLIAGAYEQYF. In nucleotides, the CDR3 is TGTGCCAGCAGCCTAATAGCGGGAGCGTACGAGCAGTACTTC.

V usage is TRBV21-1 and J usage is TRBJ1-2; no check of the table's D call, TRBD1, against the DNA was made. TRBV21-1 is recorded as a pseudogene. The length of the CDR3 is 16 residues. For the CDR3, the DNA is TGTGCCAGCAGCAAGTCTATCGTTAGGGGGCCTCATGGCTACACCTTC. Translating it yields CASSKSIVRGPHGYTF.

The rearrangement joins TRBV25-1 to TRBJ1-2; 7 bases fit TRBD1. In germline, CDR1 is MGHDK, CDR2 SYGVNS. V trimming: 2 bases; J trimming: 4 bases; junction bases outside the gene matches: 4. This CDR3 region has 14 residues. CDR3 in amino acids: CASSEVDRIYGYTF. DNA for the CDR3: TGTGCCAGCAGTGAAGTGGACAGGATCTATGGCTACACCTTC.

The chain employs TRBV7-9 and TRBJ2-7; 8 bases are shared with TRBD1. The J segment lost 3 bases and the V segment lost 8 bases, leaving 9 bases of the junction unmatched. This CDR3 is built from 14 residues. Germline-derived CDR1 and CDR2 are SEHNR and FQNEAQ (reference sequence). The CDR3: CASGPGQEIYEQYF. The CDR3 coding sequence is TGTGCCAGCGGACCGGGACAGGAAATCTACGAGCAGTACTTC.

The rearrangement uses TRBV29-1 and TRBJ2-3; TRBD2 might be the D (5 bases). Germline V gene lookup returns CDR1 SQVTM and CDR2 ANQGSEA. The CDR3 runs 13 residues. V was cut by 2 bases and J by 5 bases, with 11 bases left in between. The CDR3 DNA reads TGCAGCGTTGAACTAAAGGGAGAAGATACGCAGTATTTT. Its protein is CSVELKGEDTQYF.

V and J are TRBV5-5 and TRBJ2-2; TRBD2 matches at 12 bases. This CDR3 is built from 17 residues. Unmatched junction bases numbered 10, after V lost 3 bases and J lost 7 bases. The V gene's germline CDR1 is SGHKS and CDR2 YYEKEE (reference sequence). The CDR3 here is CASSYGRLAGDDGELFF. The DNA for the CDR3 is TGTGCCAGCAGCTACGGTCGACTAGCGGGAGATGACGGGGAGCTGTTTTTT.

The chain employs TRBV2 and TRBJ2-7; 9 bases are a match to TRBD2. CDR3 length: 14 amino acids. J was trimmed by 5 bases and V by 7 bases; bases with no gene match: 9. CDR1 is SNHLY and CDR2 is FYNNEI in the germline V gene. As DNA, the CDR3 is TGTGCCAGCAAATCCGGGACTAGCACCCACGAGCAGTACTTC. Amino acids: CASKSGTSTHEQYF.

The rearrangement uses TRBV10-3 and TRBJ1-2; D remains ambiguous. The germline V gene encodes CDR1 ENHRY and CDR2 SYGVKD. The CDR3 has 13 amino acids. Trimming shortened V by 2 bases and J by 4 bases, and 8 bases separated the two germline ends. CDR3 amino acids: CAISEPGSYGYTF. CDR3 coding DNA: TGTGCCATCAGTGAGCCGGGAAGCTATGGCTACACCTTC.